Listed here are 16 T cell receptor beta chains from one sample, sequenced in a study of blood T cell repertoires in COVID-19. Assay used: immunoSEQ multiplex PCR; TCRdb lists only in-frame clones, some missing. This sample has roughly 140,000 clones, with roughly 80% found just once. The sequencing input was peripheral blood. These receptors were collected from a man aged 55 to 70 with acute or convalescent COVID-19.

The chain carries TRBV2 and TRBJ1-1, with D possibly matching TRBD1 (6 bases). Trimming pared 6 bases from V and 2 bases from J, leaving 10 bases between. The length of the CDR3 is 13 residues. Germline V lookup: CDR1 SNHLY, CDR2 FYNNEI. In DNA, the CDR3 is TGTGCCAGCAGAAGGGACATTAACACTGAAGCTTTCTTT. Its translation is CASRRDINTEAFF.

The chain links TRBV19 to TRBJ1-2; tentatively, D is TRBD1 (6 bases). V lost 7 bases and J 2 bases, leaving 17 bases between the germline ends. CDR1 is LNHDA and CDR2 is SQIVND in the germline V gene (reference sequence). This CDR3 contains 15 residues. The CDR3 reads CASTPGTPPNYGYTF. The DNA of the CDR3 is TGTGCCAGTACTCCCGGGACACCACCCAACTATGGCTACACCTTC.

The chain's CDR3 is CASSVGYLTDTQYF. The DNA of the CDR3 is TGTGCCAGCAGCGTAGGCTACCTAACAGATACGCAGTATTTT. This chain links TRBV9 with TRBJ2-3; unclear D gene. CDR1 and CDR2 (germline): SGDLS, YYNGEE. The CDR3 extends over 14 amino acids. Trimming took 0 bases from V and 3 from J, leaving 8 bases between them.

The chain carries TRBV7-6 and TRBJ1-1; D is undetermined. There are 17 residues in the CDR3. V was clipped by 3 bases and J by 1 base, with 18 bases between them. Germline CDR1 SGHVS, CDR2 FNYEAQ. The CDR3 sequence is CASSFKARSNWNTEAFF. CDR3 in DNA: TGTGCCAGCAGCTTCAAAGCCCGATCAAATTGGAACACTGAAGCTTTCTTT.

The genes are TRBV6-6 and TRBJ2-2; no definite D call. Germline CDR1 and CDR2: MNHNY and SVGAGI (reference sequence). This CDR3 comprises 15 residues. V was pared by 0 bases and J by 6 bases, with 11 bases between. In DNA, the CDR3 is TGTGCCAGCAGTTACTCGAGTGAGAGATCCGGGGAGCTGTTTTTT. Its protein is CASSYSSERSGELFF.

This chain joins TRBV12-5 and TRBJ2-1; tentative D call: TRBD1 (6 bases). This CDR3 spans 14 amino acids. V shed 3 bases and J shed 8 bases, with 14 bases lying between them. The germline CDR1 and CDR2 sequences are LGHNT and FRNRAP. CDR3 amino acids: CASGFGQGFDEQFF. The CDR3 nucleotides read TGTGCTAGTGGTTTCGGTCAGGGGTTCGATGAGCAGTTCTTC.

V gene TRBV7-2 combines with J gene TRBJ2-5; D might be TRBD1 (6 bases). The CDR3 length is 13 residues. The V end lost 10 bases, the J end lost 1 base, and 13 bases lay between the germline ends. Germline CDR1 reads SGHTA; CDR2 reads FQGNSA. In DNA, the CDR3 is TGTGCCACCGGCAGGGGCCTCCAAGAGACCCAGTACTTC. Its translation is CATGRGLQETQYF.

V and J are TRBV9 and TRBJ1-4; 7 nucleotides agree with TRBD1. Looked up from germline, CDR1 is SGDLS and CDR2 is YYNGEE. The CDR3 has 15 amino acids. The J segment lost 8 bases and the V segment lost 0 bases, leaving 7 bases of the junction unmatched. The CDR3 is CASSVEEGAREKLFF. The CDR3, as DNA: TGTGCCAGCAGCGTAGAGGAGGGGGCGAGGGAAAAACTGTTTTTT.

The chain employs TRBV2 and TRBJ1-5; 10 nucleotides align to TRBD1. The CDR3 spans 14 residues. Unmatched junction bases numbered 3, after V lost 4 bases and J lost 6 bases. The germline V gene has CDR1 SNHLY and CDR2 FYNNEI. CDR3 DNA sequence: TGTGCCAGCAGTGCGGACAGGGGGGGTCAGCCCCAGCATTTT. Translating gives CASSADRGGQPQHF.

Here the CDR3 reads CASGKTGPRLDGYTF. The DNA for the CDR3 is TGTGCCAGCGGGAAGACAGGGCCAAGATTGGATGGCTACACCTTC. The rearrangement uses TRBV6-5 and TRBJ1-2; 7 nucleotides match TRBD1. The V gene's germline CDR1 is MNHEY and CDR2 SVGAGI. This CDR3 has 15 residues. The trim removed 8 bases at V and 6 bases at J, leaving 15 bases unmatched.

CDR3 loop: CASSLGRRTEQYF. The CDR3 DNA reads TGTGCCAGCAGTCTGGGGAGACGTACCGAGCAGTACTTC. The rearrangement joins TRBV6-2 or TRBV6-3 to TRBJ2-7, with D perhaps TRBD2 (5 bases). Trimming removed 5 bases at V and 6 bases at J, with 14 bases between. The CDR3 consists of 13 residues. Germline CDR1 MNHEY, CDR2 SVGEGT.

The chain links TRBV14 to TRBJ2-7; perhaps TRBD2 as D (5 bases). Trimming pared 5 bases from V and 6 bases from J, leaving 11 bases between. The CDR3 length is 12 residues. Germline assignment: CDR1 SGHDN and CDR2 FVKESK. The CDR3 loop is CASSAGGFEQYF. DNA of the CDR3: TGTGCCAGCAGCGCTGGAGGTTTCGAGCAGTACTTC. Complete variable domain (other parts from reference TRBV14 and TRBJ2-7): EAGVTQFPSHSVIEKGQTVTLRCDPISGHDNLYWYRRVMGKEIKFLLHFVKESKQDESGMPNNRFLAERTGGTYSTLKVQPAELEDSGVYFCASSAGGFEQYFGPGTRLTVT.

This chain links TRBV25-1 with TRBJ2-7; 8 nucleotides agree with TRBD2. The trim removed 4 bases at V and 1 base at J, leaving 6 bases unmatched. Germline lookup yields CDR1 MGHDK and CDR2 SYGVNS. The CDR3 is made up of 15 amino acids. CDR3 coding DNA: TGTGCCAGCAGTGGCGGGAGCGGGGGTTCCTACGAGCAGTACTTC. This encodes CASSGGSGGSYEQYF.

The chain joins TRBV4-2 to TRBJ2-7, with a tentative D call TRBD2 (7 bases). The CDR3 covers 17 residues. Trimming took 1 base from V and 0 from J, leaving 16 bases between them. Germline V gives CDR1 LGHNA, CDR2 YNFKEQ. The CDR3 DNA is TGTGCCAGCAGCCAAGTAACGGGGGGCCCCAGCTCCTACGAGCAGTACTTC. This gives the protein CASSQVTGGPSSYEQYF.

The CDR3 sequence: CATSRGGGTGGYEQYF. The CDR3 region has the DNA TGTGCCACCAGCAGAGGCGGGGGGACAGGGGGCTACGAGCAGTACTTC. The genes are TRBV15 and TRBJ2-7, with 11 bases identical to TRBD1. Germline assignment: CDR1 LNHNV and CDR2 YYDKDF (reference sequence). J was trimmed by 3 bases and V by 1 base; bases with no gene match: 5. The CDR3 loop spans 16 amino acids.

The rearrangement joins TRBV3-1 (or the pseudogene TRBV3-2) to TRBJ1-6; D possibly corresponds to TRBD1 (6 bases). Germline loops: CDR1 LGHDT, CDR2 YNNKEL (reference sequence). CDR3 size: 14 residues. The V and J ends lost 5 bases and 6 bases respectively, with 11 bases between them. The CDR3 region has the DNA TGTGCCAGCAGCGCGCGGACAGCTAATTCACCCCTCCACTTT. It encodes CASSARTANSPLHF.